The subject of this entry is one TCR beta chain. Some clones are missing from TCRdb's copy, which holds only in-frame ones; the method was immunoSEQ multiplex PCR. The profile shows about 200,000 clones, around nine tenths of them singletons. These data are taken from a study of blood T cell repertoires in COVID-19. Study-wide context: In each case, the material was cDNA or gDNA derived from T cells, B-cell-depleted T cells, or PBMCs.

CDR3 size: 14 residues. Germline V gene sequence: CDR1 SNHLY, CDR2 FYNNEI. V was clipped by 6 bases and J by 2 bases, with 8 bases between them. The origin of this receptor is a woman aged 30 to 39 with acute COVID-19. Sequenced material: PBMCs or T cells enriched from blood (not recorded which). This sequence joins TRBV2 and TRBJ1-6; D unclear. Here the CDR3 DNA reads TGTGCCAGCAGGTTGGAGGCCTATAATTCACCCCTCCACTTT. This encodes CASRLEAYNSPLHF.